This entry lists 25 T cell receptor beta chains sequenced from one sample in a study of T cell changes during pregnancy in multiple sclerosis. TCRdb's copy holds only in-frame clones and misses some; the assay was immunoSEQ multiplex PCR. The table lists about 360 clones, 50% of them singletons, with 29% in the top ten. These TCRs are of unknown antigen specificity. Sequencing was carried out using cultured CD4+ T cells. The source of these receptors is a female patient with multiple sclerosis, enrolled in a pregnancy study. Some clones in this sample may be carry-over from other donors' samples.

The V and J genes are TRBV11-3 and TRBJ2-7, with 11 bases identical to TRBD1. The germline gives CDR1 SGHNT, CDR2 YENEEA. Germline trimming cut 3 bases from V and 6 bases from J; bases unmatched to any gene: 1. This CDR3 contains 13 residues. The CDR3 spells CASSLDRGREQYF. The DNA of the CDR3 is TGTGCCAGCAGCTTGGACAGGGGGCGCGAGCAGTACTTC.

This clone is labeled as large. This CDR3 reads CASRAIPYNEQFF. CDR3 bases: TGTGCCAGCAGAGCCATCCCGTACAATGAGCAGTTCTTC. The chain links TRBV5-8 to TRBJ2-1; no clear D gene. The germline CDR1 and CDR2 sequences are SGHTS and YDEGEE. Trimming took 5 bases from V and 4 from J, leaving 10 bases between them. The CDR3 consists of 13 residues.

CDR3 nucleotides: TGTGCCAGCAGCTTAGTCGCGGGACAGTATAGCAATCAGCCCCAGCATTTT. Residues: CASSLVAGQYSNQPQHF. J is TRBJ1-5 and V is TRBV7-9, with TRBD1 matching over 7 bases. This CDR3 has 17 amino acids. CDR1 is SEHNR, CDR2 FQNEAQ, per germline (reference sequence). With V trimmed by 1 base and J by 0 bases, 6 bases remained unmatched.

This clone is classed as large (0.1 to 1%). V usage is TRBV10-3 and J usage is TRBJ2-7; a possible D gene is TRBD2 (5 bases). The V end was cut by 10 bases, the J end by 1 base, with 17 bases between. The germline gives CDR1 ENHRY, CDR2 SYGVKD. The CDR3 spans 14 residues. CDR3 coding DNA: TGTGCCAGTGCTAAGGGTTCGGGGTCCTACGAGCAGTACTTC. The encoded protein is CASAKGSGSYEQYF.

This clone counts as large. The chain combines TRBV7-2 with TRBJ1-1; 10 nucleotides agree with TRBD1. The germline CDR1 and CDR2 sequences are SGHTA and FQGNSA. CDR3 length: 14 residues. J lost 4 bases, V lost 5 bases, and 4 bases had no gene match. As DNA, the CDR3 is TGTGCCAGCAGCCGAGGACAGGGGGGCACTGAAGCTTTCTTT. Translating gives CASSRGQGGTEAFF.

This clone is classed as large. The chain links TRBV6-5 to TRBJ1-2; weak D call: TRBD1 (6 bases). CDR3 length: 15 residues. V lost 0 bases, J lost 4 bases, and 12 bases lay in between. The germline V gene encodes CDR1 MNHEY and CDR2 SVGAGI. The CDR3 bases are TGTGCCAGCAGTTACTCTGGGGGGCAAGGCTATGGCTACACCTTC. Its translation: CASSYSGGQGYGYTF.

CDR3 bases: TGTGCCAGCAGCTTTCTGGGGGGCGACGAGCAGTACTTC. It translates to CASSFLGGDEQYF. The chain uses TRBV5-4 and TRBJ2-7; D is tentatively TRBD1 or TRBD2 (6 bases each). Germline assignment: CDR1 SGHNT and CDR2 YYREEE (reference sequence). The CDR3 sequence is 13 residues long. The V gene lost 2 bases and the J gene lost 5 bases, with 11 bases spanning the gap. The full variable domain, its missing parts supplied by reference TRBV5-4 and TRBJ2-7, is ETGVTQSPTHLIKTRGQQVTLRCSSQSGHNTVSWYQQALGQGPQFIFQYYREEENGRGNFPPRFSGLQFPNYSSELNVNALELDDSALYLCASSFLGGDEQYFGPGTRLTVT.

The chain joins TRBV11-2 to TRBJ1-5, with D perhaps TRBD1 (5 bases). The CDR3 length is 15 residues. Germline assignment: CDR1 SGHAT and CDR2 FQNNGV. V was shortened by 2 bases and J by 6 bases, with 14 bases between the two germline ends. The CDR3 region has the DNA TGTGCCAGCAGCTTATTTGGGGGTGTGGGTCAGCCCCAGCATTTT. Its protein product is CASSLFGGVGQPQHF.

The gene calls are TRBV15 and TRBJ2-7; 11 nucleotides agree with TRBD2. The CDR3 contains 16 residues. Germline V gene sequence: CDR1 LNHNV, CDR2 YYDKDF (reference sequence). The trim removed 5 bases at V and 3 bases at J, leaving 9 bases unmatched. CDR3 residues: CATSAGTSGLRYEQYF. The CDR3 coding sequence is TGTGCCACCAGCGCTGGGACTAGCGGACTCCGCTACGAGCAGTACTTC.

By frequency in the sample, this clone is hyperexpanded. V gene TRBV7-9 combines with J gene TRBJ2-3, with D unclear. Per germline, CDR1 SEHNR and CDR2 FQNEAQ (reference sequence). Trimming shortened V by 11 bases and J by 0 bases, and 6 bases separated the two germline ends. There are 11 residues in the CDR3. CDR3 in DNA: TGTGCCGGAACCAGCACAGATACGCAGTATTTT. Its translation is CAGTSTDTQYF. Based on the CDR3 plus reference TRBV7-9 and TRBJ2-3, the full variable domain is DTGVSQNPRHKITKRGQNVTFRCDPISEHNRLYWYRQTLGQGPEFLTYFQNEAQLEKSRLLSDRFSAERPKGSFSTLEIQRTEQGDSAMYLCAGTSTDTQYFGPGTRLTVL.

CDR3 coding DNA: TGCGCCAGCAGCCAAGTTGATATGGGGTTTGTCTACAATGAGCAGTTCTTC. This translates into CASSQVDMGFVYNEQFF. The V gene is TRBV4-1, the J gene TRBJ2-1; no clear D gene. This CDR3 is 17 amino acids long. V shed 1 base and J shed 3 bases, with 16 bases lying between them. The germline gives CDR1 MGHRA, CDR2 YSYEKL.

This clone turned up a few times. The chain couples TRBV6-5 to TRBJ1-1; D not resolved. V was clipped by 6 bases and J by 11 bases, with 16 bases between them. CDR1 is MNHEY and CDR2 is SVGAGI in the germline V gene. This CDR3 contains 12 residues. The CDR3 bases are TGTGCCAGCAGATTATCCCCATTGAAGGCTTTCTTT. This codes for CASRLSPLKAFF.

The rearrangement uses TRBV6-1 and TRBJ2-7, with D possibly matching TRBD1 (6 bases). This CDR3 contains 15 residues. V shed 7 bases and J shed 3 bases, with 19 bases lying between them. The germline V gene has CDR1 MNHNS and CDR2 SASEGT. CDR3 protein: CASTHSGQGYYEQYF. DNA of the CDR3: TGTGCCAGCACCCACTCGGGGCAGGGGTACTACGAGCAGTACTTC.

The chain couples TRBV2 to TRBJ1-2; 7 bases fit TRBD1. V was pared by 5 bases and J by 6 bases, with 6 bases of the junction left unmatched. Germline V gene data show CDR1 as SNHLY and CDR2 as FYNNEI. CDR3 length: 13 amino acids. CDR3 amino acids: CASSQQGFNGYTF. In DNA, the CDR3 is TGTGCCAGCAGTCAACAGGGGTTCAATGGCTACACCTTC.

This clone appeared a few times. This chain uses TRBV19 with TRBJ2-7; D possibly corresponds to TRBD1 (6 bases). Trimming shortened V by 5 bases and J by 5 bases, and 10 bases separated the two germline ends. The length of the CDR3 is 12 residues. The V gene's germline CDR1 is LNHDA and CDR2 SQIVND (reference sequence). This chain's CDR3 is CASSPKGDEQYF. CDR3 coding DNA: TGTGCCAGTAGTCCCAAGGGGGACGAGCAGTACTTC.

V is TRBV7-2 and J is TRBJ2-1, with TRBD1 identical over 9 bases. Per the germline V gene, CDR1 is SGHTA and CDR2 is FQGNSA. The ends lost 6 bases at V and 7 bases at J; junction bases unmatched: 10. This CDR3 contains 15 residues. The chain's CDR3 is CASSFTAGQGNEQFF. CDR3 nucleotide sequence: TGTGCCAGCAGTTTTACAGCGGGACAGGGTAATGAGCAGTTCTTC.

This clone is categorized as hyperexpanded (1% or more). J is TRBJ1-2 and V is TRBV27; D possibly corresponds to TRBD1 (5 bases). CDR1 and CDR2 from the germline V gene are MNHEY and SMNVEV (reference sequence). V dropped 6 bases and J dropped 0 bases, with 20 bases sitting between them. The CDR3 runs 17 residues. CDR3 residues: CASSLNYQGYTNYGYTF. The CDR3 region has the DNA TGTGCCAGCAGCTTGAATTACCAGGGTTATACTAACTATGGCTACACCTTC.

This clone is a singleton in its sample. The chain combines TRBV9 with TRBJ2-3; 7 bases are a match to TRBD2. Trimming cost V 0 bases and J 0 bases; bases outside gene matches: 7. The length of the CDR3 is 17 residues. Germline V CDR1 and CDR2: SGDLS, YYNGEE. The CDR3 here is CASSVGVSGISTDTQYF. CDR3 nucleotides: TGTGCCAGCAGCGTAGGCGTAAGCGGGATTAGCACAGATACGCAGTATTTT.

Worth noting for this clone: The germline gene is not matched at one end of the junction; a read error may be the cause. The genes are TRBV11-2 and TRBJ2-2; D is undetermined. This CDR3 contains 15 residues. Germline assignment: CDR1 SGHAT and CDR2 FQNNGV. CDR3 in amino acids: CANSLVVMGTGELFF. The CDR3 coding sequence is TGTGCCAACAGCTTAGTCGTGATGGGCACCGGGGAGCTGTTTTTT.

This rearrangement joins TRBV1 to TRBJ2-6; TRBD1 is taken as the D call from the table, unchecked against the DNA. TRBV1 is a documented pseudogene. The CDR3 runs to 18 residues. CDR3 protein: CTSSLRRLCTSRANVLTF. As DNA, the CDR3 is TGCACCAGCAGCCTCAGGCGTTTGTGCACAAGTCGGGCCAACGTCCTGACTTTC.

V and J are TRBV2 and TRBJ1-1, with D possibly matching TRBD1 (6 bases). The CDR3 runs to 15 residues. Germline assignment: CDR1 SNHLY and CDR2 FYNNEI. Trimming removed 11 bases from V and 8 bases from J, with 27 bases in between. CDR3 nucleotide sequence: TGTGCCTCTAGCCGAGACAGGAAAGGCGAAAAAGAAGCTTTCTTT. Protein sequence: CASSRDRKGEKEAFF.

This chain uses TRBV19 with TRBJ2-5; the D gene is possibly TRBD2 (6 bases). This CDR3 has 17 amino acids. Germline loops: CDR1 LNHDA, CDR2 SQIVND (reference sequence). V gave up 0 bases and J gave up 5 bases, with 19 bases separating them. The CDR3 spells CASSIDRASESAETQYF. CDR3 sequence (DNA): TGTGCCAGTAGTATAGATCGGGCTAGCGAATCCGCCGAGACCCAGTACTTC.

This clone occurred a few times. The CDR3 DNA sequence: TGTGCCAGCAGCTCAAATCAGGGGGTCTACGAGCAGTACTTC. Translated: CASSSNQGVYEQYF. The chain has TRBV7-2 and TRBJ2-7; 7 nucleotides match TRBD1. This CDR3 is built from 14 residues. Germline trimming cut 4 bases from V and 3 bases from J; bases unmatched to any gene: 6. Germline loops: CDR1 SGHTA, CDR2 FQGNSA.

This clone was seen a few times. The chain has TRBV25-1 and TRBJ2-5; 7 bases match TRBD2. V lost 3 bases to trimming and J lost 5 bases; unmatched junction nucleotides: 6. The CDR3 sequence is 14 residues long. Germline assignment: CDR1 MGHDK and CDR2 SYGVNS. This CDR3 is CASSDTGGGETQYF. The CDR3 DNA sequence: TGTGCCAGCAGTGATACCGGGGGAGGGGAGACCCAGTACTTC.

This chain uses TRBV2 with TRBJ2-3; 10 bases fit TRBD1. The germline V gene has CDR1 SNHLY and CDR2 FYNNEI. The V gene end was trimmed by 7 bases and the J gene end by 0 bases; junction bases not matched to a gene: 4. CDR3 length: 15 amino acids. In DNA form, the CDR3 reads TGTGCCAGCACGGGACAGGGGTTGAGCACAGATACGCAGTATTTT. Its protein is CASTGQGLSTDTQYF.